This T cell receptor (beta chain) originates from a study of human T cells and chemical hapten exposure. J lost 4 bases, V lost 8 bases, and 3 bases had no gene match. Germline CDR1 LNHNV, CDR2 YYDKDF (reference sequence). The CDR3 spans 12 residues. This clonotype was counted a few times. TCRdb independently ran MiXCR on the RACE reads; one entry per CDR3 protein. The sample has some 200,000 distinct CDR3 sequences; just under 30% are singletons. The time point: pre-sensitization, week 0. The sample's treatment: therapeutic diphenylcyclopropenone sensitization with weekly scalp DPC. The genes are TRBV15 and TRBJ2-3; TRBD2 agrees at 7 bases. Sequencing used whole blood, obtained in connection with sensitization to the hapten diphenylcyclopropenone (DPC). The receptor comes from a woman in her twenties or thirties with alopecia areata. Some clones in this sample may be carry-over from other donors' samples. CDR3 sequence (DNA): TGTGCCACCGCGGGGGTCGCAGATACGCAGTATTTT. It is translated as CATAGVADTQYF. The full variable domain, with the rest looked up from reference TRBV15 and TRBJ2-3, is DAMVIQNPRYQVTQFGKPVTLSCSQTLNHNVMYWYQQKSSQAPKLLFHYYDKDFNNEADTPDNFQSRRPNTSFCFLDIRSPGLGDTAMYLCATAGVADTQYFGPGTRLTVL.